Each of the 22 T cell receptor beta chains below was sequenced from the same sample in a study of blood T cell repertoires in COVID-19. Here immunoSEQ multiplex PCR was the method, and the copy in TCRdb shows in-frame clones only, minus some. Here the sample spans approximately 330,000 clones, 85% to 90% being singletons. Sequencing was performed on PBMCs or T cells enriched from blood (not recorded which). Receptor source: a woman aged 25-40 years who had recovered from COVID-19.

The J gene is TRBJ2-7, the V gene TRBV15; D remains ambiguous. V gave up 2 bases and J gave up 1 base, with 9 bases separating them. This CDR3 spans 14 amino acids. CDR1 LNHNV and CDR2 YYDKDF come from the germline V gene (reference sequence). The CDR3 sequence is CATSRQFTSYEQYF. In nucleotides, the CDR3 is TGTGCCACCAGCAGACAATTCACTTCCTACGAGCAGTACTTC.

The DNA of the CDR3 is TGCGCCAGCAGCTCCAGGGAAAGCACTGAAGCTTTCTTT. It specifies CASSSRESTEAFF. This chain links TRBV5-1 with TRBJ1-1; tentatively, D is TRBD1 (5 bases). Trimming cost V 3 bases and J 4 bases, with 10 bases left between them. CDR1 is SGHRS and CDR2 is YFSETQ in the germline V gene. This CDR3 region has 13 residues.

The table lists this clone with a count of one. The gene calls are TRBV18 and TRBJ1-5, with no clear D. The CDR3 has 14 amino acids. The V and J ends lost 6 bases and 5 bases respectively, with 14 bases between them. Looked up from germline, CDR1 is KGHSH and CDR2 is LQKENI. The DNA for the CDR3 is TGTGCCAGCTCCCCTGGTGCGGATTATCAGCCCCAGCATTTT. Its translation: CASSPGADYQPQHF.

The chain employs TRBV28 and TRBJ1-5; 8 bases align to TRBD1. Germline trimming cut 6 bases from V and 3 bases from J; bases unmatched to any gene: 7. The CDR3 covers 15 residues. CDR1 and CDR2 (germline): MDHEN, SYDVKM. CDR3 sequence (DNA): TGTGCCAGCAGACTGACAGGGGCCCACAATCAGCCCCAGCATTTT. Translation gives CASRLTGAHNQPQHF.

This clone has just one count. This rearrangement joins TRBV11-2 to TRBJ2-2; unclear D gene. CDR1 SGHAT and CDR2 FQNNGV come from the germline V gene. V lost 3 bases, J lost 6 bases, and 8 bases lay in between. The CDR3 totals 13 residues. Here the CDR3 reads CASSLIRAGELFF. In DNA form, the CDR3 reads TGTGCCAGCAGCTTGATACGGGCCGGGGAGCTGTTTTTT.

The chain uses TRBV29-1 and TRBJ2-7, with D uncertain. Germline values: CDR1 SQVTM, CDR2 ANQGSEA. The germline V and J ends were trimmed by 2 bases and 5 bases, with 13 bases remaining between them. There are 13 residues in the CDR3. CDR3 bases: TGCAGCGTTGAATTTGGGCAGATCCACGAGCAGTACTTC. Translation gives CSVEFGQIHEQYF.

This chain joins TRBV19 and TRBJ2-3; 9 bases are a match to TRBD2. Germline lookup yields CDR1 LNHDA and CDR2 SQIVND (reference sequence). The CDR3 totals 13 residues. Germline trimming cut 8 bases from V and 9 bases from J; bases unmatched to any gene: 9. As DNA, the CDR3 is TGTGCCAGTTTGGTAGCGGGAGAGACGACGCAGTATTTT. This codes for CASLVAGETTQYF.

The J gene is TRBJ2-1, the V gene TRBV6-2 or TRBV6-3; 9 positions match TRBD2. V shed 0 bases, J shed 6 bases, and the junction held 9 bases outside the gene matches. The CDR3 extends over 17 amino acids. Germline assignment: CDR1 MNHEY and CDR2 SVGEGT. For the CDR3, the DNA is TGTGCCAGCAGTTACTCCGTAGCGGGAGAACGGGGCAATGAGCAGTTCTTC. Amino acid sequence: CASSYSVAGERGNEQFF.

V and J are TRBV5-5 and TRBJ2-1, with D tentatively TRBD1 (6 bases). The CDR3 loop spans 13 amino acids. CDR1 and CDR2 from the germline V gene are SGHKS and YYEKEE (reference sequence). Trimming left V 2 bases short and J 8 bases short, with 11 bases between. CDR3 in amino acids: CASSFAGDHEQFF. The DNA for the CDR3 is TGTGCCAGCAGCTTCGCAGGGGACCATGAGCAGTTCTTC.

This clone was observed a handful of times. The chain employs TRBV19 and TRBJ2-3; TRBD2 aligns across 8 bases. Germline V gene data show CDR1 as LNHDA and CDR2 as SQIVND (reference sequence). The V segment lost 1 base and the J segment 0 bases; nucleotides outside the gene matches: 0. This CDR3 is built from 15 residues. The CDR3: CASSIASGSTDTQYF. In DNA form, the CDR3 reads TGTGCCAGTAGTATAGCTAGCGGGAGCACAGATACGCAGTATTTT. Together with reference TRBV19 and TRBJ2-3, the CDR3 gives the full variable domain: DGGITQSPKYLFRKEGQNVTLSCEQNLNHDAMYWYRQDPGQGLRLIYYSQIVNDFQKGDIAEGYSVSREKKESFPLTVTSAQKNPTAFYLCASSIASGSTDTQYFGPGTRLTVL.

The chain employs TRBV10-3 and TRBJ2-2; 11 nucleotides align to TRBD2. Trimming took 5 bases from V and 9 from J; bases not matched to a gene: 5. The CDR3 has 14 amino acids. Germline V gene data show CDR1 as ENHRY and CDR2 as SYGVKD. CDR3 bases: TGTGCCATCAGTAGGACTAGCGGGTCCTGGGAGCTGTTTTTT. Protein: CAISRTSGSWELFF.

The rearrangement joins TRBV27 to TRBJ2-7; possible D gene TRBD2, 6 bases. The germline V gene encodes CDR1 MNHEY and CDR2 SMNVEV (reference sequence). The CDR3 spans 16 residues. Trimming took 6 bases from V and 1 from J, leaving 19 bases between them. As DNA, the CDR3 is TGTGCCAGCAGGGTCGCCTCTAGCGCTCGGTCCTACGAGCAGTACTTC. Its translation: CASRVASSARSYEQYF.

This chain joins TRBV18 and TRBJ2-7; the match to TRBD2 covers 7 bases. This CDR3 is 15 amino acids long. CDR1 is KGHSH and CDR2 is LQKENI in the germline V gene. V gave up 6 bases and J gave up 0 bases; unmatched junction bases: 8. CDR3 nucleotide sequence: TGTGCCAGCTCTCCCCCCAGCGGGGCCTCCTACGAGCAGTACTTC. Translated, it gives CASSPPSGASYEQYF.

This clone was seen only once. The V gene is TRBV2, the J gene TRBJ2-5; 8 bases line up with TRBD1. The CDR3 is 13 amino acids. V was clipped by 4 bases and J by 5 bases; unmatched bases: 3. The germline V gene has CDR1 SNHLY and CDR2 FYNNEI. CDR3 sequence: CASSGQGMETQYF. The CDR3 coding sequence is TGTGCCAGCAGTGGACAGGGGATGGAGACCCAGTACTTC.

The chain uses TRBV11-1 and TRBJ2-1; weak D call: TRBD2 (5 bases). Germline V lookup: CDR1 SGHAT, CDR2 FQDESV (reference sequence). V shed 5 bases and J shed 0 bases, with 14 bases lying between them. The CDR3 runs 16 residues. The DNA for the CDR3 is TGTGCCAGCAGCCTCTCGACTATCCGCTCCTACAATGAGCAGTTCTTC. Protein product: CASSLSTIRSYNEQFF.

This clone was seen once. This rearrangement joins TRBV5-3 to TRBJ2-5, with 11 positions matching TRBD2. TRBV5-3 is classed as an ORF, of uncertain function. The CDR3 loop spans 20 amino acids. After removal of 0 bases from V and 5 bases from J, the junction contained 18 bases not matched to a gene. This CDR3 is CARSLALETSGVEAWETQYF. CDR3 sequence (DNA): TGTGCCAGAAGCTTGGCGTTGGAGACTAGCGGGGTTGAGGCTTGGGAGACCCAGTACTTC.

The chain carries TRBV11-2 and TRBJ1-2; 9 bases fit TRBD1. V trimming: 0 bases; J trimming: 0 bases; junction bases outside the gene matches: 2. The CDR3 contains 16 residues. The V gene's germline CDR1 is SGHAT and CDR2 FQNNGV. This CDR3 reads CASSLETGGANYGYTF. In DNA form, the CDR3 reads TGTGCCAGCAGCTTAGAGACAGGGGGAGCTAACTATGGCTACACCTTC.

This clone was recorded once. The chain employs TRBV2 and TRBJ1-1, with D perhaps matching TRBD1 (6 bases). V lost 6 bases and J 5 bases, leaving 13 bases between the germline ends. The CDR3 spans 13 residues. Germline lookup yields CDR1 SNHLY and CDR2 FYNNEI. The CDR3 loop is CASRGGQGTEAFF. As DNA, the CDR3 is TGTGCCAGCAGAGGGGGTCAGGGGACTGAAGCTTTCTTT.

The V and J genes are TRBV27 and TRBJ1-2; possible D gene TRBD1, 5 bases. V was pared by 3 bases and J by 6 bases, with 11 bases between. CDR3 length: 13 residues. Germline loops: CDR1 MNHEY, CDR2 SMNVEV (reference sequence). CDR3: CASSFQGDDGYTF. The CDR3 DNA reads TGTGCCAGCAGTTTCCAGGGTGATGATGGCTACACCTTC.

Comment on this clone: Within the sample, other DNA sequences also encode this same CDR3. CDR3 coding DNA: TGTGCCAGCAGCTTTGGCGGGGGGATGGATACGCAGTATTTT. Its translation: CASSFGGGMDTQYF. The genes are TRBV7-2 and TRBJ2-3, with 8 nucleotides matching TRBD2. V shed 3 bases and J 6 bases; nucleotides not matched to a gene: 5. The CDR3 sequence is 14 residues long. Looked up from germline, CDR1 is SGHTA and CDR2 is FQGNSA.

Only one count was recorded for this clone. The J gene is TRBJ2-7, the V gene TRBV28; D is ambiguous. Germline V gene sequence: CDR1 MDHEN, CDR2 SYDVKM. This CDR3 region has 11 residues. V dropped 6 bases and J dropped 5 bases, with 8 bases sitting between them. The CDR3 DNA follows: TGTGCCAGCAGGCTAAGTAACGAGCAGTACTTC. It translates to CASRLSNEQYF.

CDR3 residues: CASSYGGQRNTIYF. CDR3 nucleotide sequence: TGTGCCAGCAGTTACGGTGGACAGAGAAACACCATATATTTT. V usage is TRBV6-5 and J usage is TRBJ1-3; D may be TRBD1 (6 bases). Germline V gene data show CDR1 as MNHEY and CDR2 as SVGAGI. V lost 2 bases to trimming and J lost 5 bases, with 10 bases between them. The CDR3 loop spans 14 amino acids.